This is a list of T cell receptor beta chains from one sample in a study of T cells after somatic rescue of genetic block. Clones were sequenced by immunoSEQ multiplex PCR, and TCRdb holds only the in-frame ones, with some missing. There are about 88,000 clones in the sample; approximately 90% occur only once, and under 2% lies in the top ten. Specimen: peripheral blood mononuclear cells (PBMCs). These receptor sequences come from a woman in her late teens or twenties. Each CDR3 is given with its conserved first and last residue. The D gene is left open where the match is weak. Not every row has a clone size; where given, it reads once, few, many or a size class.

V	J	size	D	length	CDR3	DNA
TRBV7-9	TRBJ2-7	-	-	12	CASSSDSLEQYF	TGTGCCAGCAGCTCCGACTCATTGGAGCAGTACTTC
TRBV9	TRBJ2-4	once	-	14	CASSVEAGLDIQYF	TGTGCCAGCAGCGTAGAGGCAGGTTTAGACATTCAGTACTTC
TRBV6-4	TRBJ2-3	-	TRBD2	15	CASSPSGSLPDTQYF	TGTGCCAGCAGTCCTAGCGGGAGTCTCCCAGATACGCAGTATTTT
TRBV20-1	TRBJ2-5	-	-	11	CSADSPETQYF	TGCAGTGCTGACAGTCCAGAGACCCAGTACTTC
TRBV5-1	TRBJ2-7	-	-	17	CASSLALGAKQDYEQYF	TGCGCCAGCAGCTTGGCCTTAGGGGCCAAACAGGACTACGAGCAGTACTTC
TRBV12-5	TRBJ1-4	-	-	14	CASAQGARYEKLFF	TGTGCTAGTGCCCAGGGCGCCCGTTATGAAAAACTGTTTTTT
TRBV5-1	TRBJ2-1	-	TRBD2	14	CASSLTSDYNEQFF	TGCGCCAGCAGCCTTACTAGCGACTACAATGAGCAGTTCTTC
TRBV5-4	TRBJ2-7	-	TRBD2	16	CASSFGLAASSYEQYF	TGTGCCAGCAGCTTCGGACTAGCGGCCTCCTCCTACGAGCAGTACTTC
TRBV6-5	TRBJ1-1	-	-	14	CASSEGHMNTEAFF	TGTGCCAGCAGTGAGGGACATATGAACACTGAAGCTTTCTTT
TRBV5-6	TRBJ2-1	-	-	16	CASSFRSGALYNEQFF	TGTGCCAGCAGCTTTCGTTCGGGGGCCCTCTACAATGAGCAGTTCTTC
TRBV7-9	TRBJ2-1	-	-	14	CASSSPLASNEQFF	TGTGCCAGCAGCTCCCCCCTAGCGAGCAATGAGCAGTTCTTC
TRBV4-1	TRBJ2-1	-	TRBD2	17	CASSHQLAGSSYNEQFF	TGCGCCAGCAGCCACCAACTAGCGGGTAGCTCCTACAATGAGCAGTTCTTC
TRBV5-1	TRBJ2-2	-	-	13	CASRVAPTGELFF	TGCGCCAGCAGGGTAGCGCCAACCGGGGAGCTGTTTTTT
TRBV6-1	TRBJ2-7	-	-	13	CASRDVGGAEQYF	TGTGCCAGCAGGGACGTCGGGGGTGCCGAGCAGTACTTC
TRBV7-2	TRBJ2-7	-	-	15	CASSLVRTSTYEQYF	TGTGCCAGCAGCCTAGTTCGGACTTCGACCTACGAGCAGTACTTC
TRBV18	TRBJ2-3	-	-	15	CASSPPRTYTDTQYF	TGTGCCAGCTCACCCCCTCGGACCTACACAGATACGCAGTATTTT
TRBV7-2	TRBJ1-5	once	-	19	CASSPTATSQQYSNQPQHF	TGTGCCAGCAGCCCTACTGCGACCTCCCAACAATATAGCAATCAGCCCCAGCATTTT
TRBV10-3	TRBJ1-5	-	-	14	CAISSDYSNQPQHF	TGTGCCATCAGTTCGGACTATAGCAATCAGCCCCAGCATTTT
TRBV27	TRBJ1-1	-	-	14	CASSDGGVNTEAFF	TGTGCCAGCAGCGACGGGGGGGTAAACACTGAAGCTTTCTTT
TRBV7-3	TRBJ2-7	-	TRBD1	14	CASSPGTGIDEQYF	TGTGCCAGCAGCCCCGGGACAGGGATCGACGAGCAGTACTTC
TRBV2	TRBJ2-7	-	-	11	CASISSSRPYF	TGTGCCAGCATCTCGAGCTCGAGGCCGTACTTC
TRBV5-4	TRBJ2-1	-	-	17	CASSLGDRARTYNEQFF	TGTGCCAGCAGCTTGGGTGATCGGGCGAGGACCTACAATGAGCAGTTCTTC
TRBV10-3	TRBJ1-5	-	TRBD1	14	CAISVQGFDQPQHF	TGTGCCATCAGTGTACAGGGGTTCGATCAGCCCCAGCATTTT
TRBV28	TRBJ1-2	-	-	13	CASSPGRSYGYTF	TGTGCCAGCAGTCCTGGACGCTCCTATGGCTACACCTTC
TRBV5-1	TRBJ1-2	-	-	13	CASSLGGDYGYTF	TGCGCCAGCAGCTTGGGGGGTGACTATGGCTACACCTTC
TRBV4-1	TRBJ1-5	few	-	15	CASSQVEGLDQPQHF	TGCGCCAGCAGCCAAGTGGAGGGGCTCGATCAGCCCCAGCATTTT
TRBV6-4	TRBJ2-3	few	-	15	CASSAQQGGADTQYF	TGTGCCAGCAGTGCCCAACAGGGGGGGGCAGATACGCAGTATTTT
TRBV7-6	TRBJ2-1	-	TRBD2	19	CASSSSLRTSGRTKNEQFF	TGTGCCAGCAGCTCCAGCTTGCGTACTAGCGGGAGAACAAAGAATGAGCAGTTCTTC
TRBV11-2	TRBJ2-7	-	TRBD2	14	CASSQGLAGYEQYF	TGTGCCAGCAGCCAGGGGTTAGCGGGATACGAGCAGTACTTC
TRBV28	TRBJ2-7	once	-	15	CASSYSGQHLREQYF	TGTGCCAGCAGCTACTCTGGACAGCATTTGCGGGAGCAGTACTTC
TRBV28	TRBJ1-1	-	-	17	CASSFLGPAGPNTEAFF	TGTGCCAGCAGTTTCCTCGGGCCTGCAGGGCCGAACACTGAAGCTTTCTTT
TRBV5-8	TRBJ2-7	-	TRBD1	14	CASSKDRASDEQYF	TGTGCCAGCAGCAAGGACAGGGCGTCGGACGAGCAGTACTTC
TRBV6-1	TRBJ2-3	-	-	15	CASSERWRVRNTQYF	TGTGCCAGCAGTGAACGGTGGCGGGTGAGGAATACGCAGTATTTT
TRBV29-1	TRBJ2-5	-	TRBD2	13	CSVGSGRIETQYF	TGCAGCGTTGGTAGCGGGAGGATAGAGACCCAGTACTTC
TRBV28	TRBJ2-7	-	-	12	CASSPPRDEQYF	TGTGCCAGCAGTCCCCCCCGTGACGAGCAGTACTTC